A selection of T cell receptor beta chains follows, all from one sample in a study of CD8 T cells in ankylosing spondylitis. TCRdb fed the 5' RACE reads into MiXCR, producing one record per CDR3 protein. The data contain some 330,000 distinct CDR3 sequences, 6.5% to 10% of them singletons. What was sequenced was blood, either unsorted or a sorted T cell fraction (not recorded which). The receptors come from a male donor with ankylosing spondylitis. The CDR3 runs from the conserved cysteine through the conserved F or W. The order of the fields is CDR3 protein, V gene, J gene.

CASSPGSEQFF	TRBV27	TRBJ2-1
CATSRDPVGGGETQYF	TRBV15	TRBJ2-5
CASSLGVPEQFF	TRBV7-2	TRBJ2-1
CASRWEFTVNTEAFF	TRBV5-1	TRBJ1-1
CASRGQNNEQFF	TRBV5-1	TRBJ2-1
CASSLVVAEAFF	TRBV5-8	TRBJ1-1
CASRNRGQGLNEQFF	TRBV5-8	TRBJ2-1
CRSGGAGFNEQFF	TRBV28	TRBJ2-1
CSARDLVTDTQYF	TRBV20-1	TRBJ2-3
CSASRGSDYTGELFF	TRBV20-1	TRBJ2-2
CASSQDLWREELFF	TRBV4-3	TRBJ2-2
CASSGQETQYF	TRBV5-1	TRBJ2-5
CASSLVWRSGNTIYF	TRBV7-9	TRBJ1-3
CASSIGLAGSNEQFF	TRBV5-6	TRBJ2-1
CASSGGTRTVGNEKLFF	TRBV6-1	TRBJ1-4
CAIREDRATYEQYF	TRBV10-3	TRBJ2-7
CASSNRPGLGGTQYF	TRBV11-3	TRBJ2-5
CASSEETRQETQYF	TRBV2	TRBJ2-5
CATRTGQDQPQHF	TRBV10-3	TRBJ1-5
CASSSLGGASSEQYF	TRBV7-9	TRBJ2-7
CASSSDINEQFF	TRBV11-2	TRBJ2-1
CSVEGRTGRDTGELFF	TRBV29-1	TRBJ2-2
CASSRGVVGANVLTF	TRBV7-2	TRBJ2-6
CASSYPGSGNEKLFF	TRBV6-5	TRBJ1-4
CASSYLRTSRGTEAFF	TRBV6-5	TRBJ1-1
CASSLSGRTDTGELFF	TRBV5-1	TRBJ2-2
CASSYSGSLSDTQYF	TRBV27	TRBJ2-3
CASIPRSGEQYF	TRBV28	TRBJ2-7
CSAKPGQAYNEQFF	TRBV20-1	TRBJ2-1
CASLGTGRSPLHF	TRBV6-1	TRBJ1-6
CASSYSRGLPQHF	TRBV6-2/TRBV6-3	TRBJ1-5
CASIDRGRVEDTQYF	TRBV27	TRBJ2-3
CASSLSPDRAYEQYF	TRBV7-3	TRBJ2-7
CASSTIGYEQYF	TRBV12-3/TRBV12-4	TRBJ2-7
CSAETSGTYEQYF	TRBV29-1	TRBJ2-7
CASSSPTSGIYEQYF	TRBV7-9	TRBJ2-7
CASSPLGSNQPQHF	TRBV5-1	TRBJ1-5
CASSFIISIRLNTGELFF	TRBV11-1	TRBJ2-2
CATSRDFSSGSIYNEQFF	TRBV15	TRBJ2-1
CASSWARTRPTNEKLFF	TRBV7-9	TRBJ1-4
CASSQAGLVYEQFF	TRBV4-2	TRBJ2-1
CASSLRFGRVQETQYF	TRBV5-1	TRBJ2-5
CASSGGEEDTEAFF	TRBV2	TRBJ1-1
CASTKVRTSSGNTIYF	TRBV28	TRBJ1-3
CASSLGQGTFSGANVLTF	TRBV5-1	TRBJ2-6
CASSLEWASSYEQYF	TRBV12-3/TRBV12-4	TRBJ2-7
CASSLAETLPYEQYF	TRBV5-1	TRBJ2-7
CASLWGSGISYNEQFF	TRBV28	TRBJ2-1
CASSVAPTLETQYF	TRBV9	TRBJ2-5
CASSRGASKSYEQYF	TRBV25-1	TRBJ2-7
CASSPRLGTDYEQYF	TRBV4-2	TRBJ2-7
CASSLGSATGEQYF	TRBV7-2	TRBJ2-7
CSVGGEQGRYNEQFF	TRBV29-1	TRBJ2-1
CASSKQGVGYTF	TRBV27	TRBJ1-2
CSVVLDRGYNEQFF	TRBV29-1	TRBJ2-1